This is a list of T cell receptor beta chains from one sample in a study of post-analysis software for immune sequencing data. TCRdb analysed the PCR reads with MiXCR anew, one entry per CDR3 protein. Here the sample spans hundreds of thousands of distinct CDR3 sequences, roughly three fifths being singletons. Sequenced input: blood. These TCRs come from a girl aged 2 to 9 with multiple sclerosis. The CDR3 runs from the conserved cysteine through the conserved F or W. Each record gives: V gene, J gene, clone size, D gene, CDR3 protein, CDR3 DNA. The D gene is left open where the match is weak. Clone size is stated in some rows and not others, as once, few, many or a class when expanded.

TRBV7-7	TRBJ2-1	few	NA	CASSPTRGGEQFF	TGTGCTAGCAGCCCTACTAGGGGGGGTGAGCAGTTCTTC
TRBV5-1	TRBJ2-1	NA	NA	CASSSEENEQFF	TGCGCCAGCAGCTCCGAGGAAAATGAGCAGTTCTTC
TRBV20-1	TRBJ2-3	NA	NA	CSALGFGRVADTQYF	TGCAGCGCCTTGGGATTTGGCAGGGTAGCAGATACGCAGTATTTT
TRBV11-2	TRBJ2-1	NA	TRBD1	CASSPQGAANEQFF	TGTGCCAGCAGCCCGCAGGGGGCTGCCAATGAGCAGTTCTTC
TRBV5-1	TRBJ2-1	NA	NA	CASSFGGVSYNEQFF	TGCGCCAGCAGCTTCGGGGGAGTGTCCTACAATGAGCAGTTCTTC
TRBV24-1	TRBJ1-2	few	TRBD1	CATSDPLQGNYGYTF	TGTGCCACCAGTGATCCGCTACAGGGGAACTATGGCTACACCTTC
TRBV5-1	TRBJ2-3	NA	TRBD1	CASLGTGPDTQYF	TGCGCCAGCCTCGGGACAGGACCAGATACGCAGTATTTT
TRBV10-1	TRBJ2-7	few	TRBD1	CASSEQTGREQYF	TGCGCCAGCAGTGAGCAGACAGGGCGCGAGCAGTACTTC
TRBV12-3/TRBV12-4	TRBJ1-1	NA	NA	CASTLDSTEAFF	TGTGCCAGCACCCTGGATAGCACTGAAGCTTTCTTT
TRBV5-5	TRBJ1-2	few	NA	CASSRDNNYGYTF	TGTGCCAGCAGCAGGGACAATAACTATGGCTACACCTTC
TRBV6-2/TRBV6-3	TRBJ2-7	NA	NA	CASSYLQDYEQYF	TGTGCCAGCAGTTACCTACAGGACTACGAGCAGTACTTC
TRBV29-1	TRBJ2-7	few	TRBD1	CSVGTGKTYEQYF	TGCAGCGTCGGGACAGGGAAAACCTACGAGCAGTACTTC
TRBV18	TRBJ2-3	NA	TRBD2	CASSLAGLATTDTQYF	TGTGCCAGCTCCCTAGCGGGGCTAGCAACCACAGATACGCAGTATTTT
TRBV20-1	TRBJ2-1	NA	NA	CSARSPKTVVTYNEQFF	TGCAGTGCTAGAAGCCCAAAGACGGTCGTGACCTACAATGAGCAGTTCTTC
TRBV7-2	TRBJ2-1	NA	NA	CASSFHIERFF	TGTGCCAGCAGCTTCCATATTGAGCGGTTCTTC
TRBV12-5	TRBJ2-3	NA	NA	CASVTGGFTSTDTQYF	TGTGCTAGTGTAACCGGGGGTTTTACTAGCACAGATACGCAGTATTTT